Below are 10 T cell receptor beta chains sequenced from a single sample in a study of Ad26.COV2.S vaccination and SARS-CoV-2 variants. Repertoires were generated with immunoSEQ multiplex PCR, while TCRdb's copy carries only in-frame clones and drops some. The sample lists fewer than 400,000 clones; around four fifths were seen once. The treatment is: approximately 18 received Ad26.COV2.S at low or high dose, single or two shots; 5 received placebo; per-sample allocation not given. Day 63 after the first vaccine or placebo injection was the time point for sampling. The sequenced sample was peripheral blood, obtained in a trial of Ad26.COV2.S vaccine versus placebo. The receptor set was obtained from a person aged 18-65 years who received the Ad26.COV2.S COVID-19 vaccine or a placebo.

This chain uses TRBV5-5 with TRBJ2-2, with 8 nucleotides matching TRBD1. CDR1 is SGHKS, CDR2 YYEKEE, per germline (reference sequence). J gave up 6 bases and V 0 bases, and 1 base lay outside the gene matches. This CDR3 region has 14 residues. The CDR3 nucleotides read TGTGCCAGCAGCTTGGTCAGGGGGCCCGGGGAGCTGTTTTTT. As protein: CASSLVRGPGELFF.

This clone was seen at least ten times. This chain links TRBV19 with TRBJ2-1; 10 positions agree with TRBD2. V gave up 3 bases and J gave up 7 bases; unmatched junction bases: 9. CDR3 length equals 16 residues. Germline V gene data show CDR1 as LNHDA and CDR2 as SQIVND (reference sequence). CDR3 in DNA: TGTGCCAGTAGTATCGCAGCGGGGGGGCCACTGAATGAGCAGTTCTTC. It encodes CASSIAAGGPLNEQFF.

This rearrangement joins TRBV5-1 to TRBJ1-6, with D possibly being TRBD1 (5 bases). Trimming removed 3 bases at V and 16 bases at J, with 38 bases between. Per germline, CDR1 SGHRS and CDR2 YFSETQ. CDR3 length equals 20 residues. DNA of the CDR3: TGCGCCAGCAGCTGTCGGGACTCCCGTTTGGGATGCCCCCGGCCGCTAAAGCTCCACTTT. Encoded protein: CASSCRDSRLGCPRPLKLHF.

The chain combines TRBV5-1 with TRBJ2-1; D gene uncertain. The CDR3 consists of 15 residues. In germline, CDR1 is SGHRS, CDR2 YFSETQ. The germline V and J ends were trimmed by 5 bases and 0 bases, with 12 bases remaining between them. The CDR3 DNA is TGCGCCAGCAGACCCACAGACCTCTCCTACAATGAGCAGTTCTTC. This gives the protein CASRPTDLSYNEQFF.

CDR3 sequence reads: CASSSGTGGLTSPDTGELFF. The CDR3 DNA follows: TGTGCCAGCAGCTCCGGGACAGGGGGACTGACTAGCCCGGACACCGGGGAGCTGTTTTTT. J is TRBJ2-2 and V is TRBV11-3; 11 nucleotides agree with TRBD1. Germline values: CDR1 SGHNT, CDR2 YENEEA. V shed 4 bases, J shed 3 bases, and the junction held 16 bases outside the gene matches. This CDR3 is 20 amino acids long.

The rearrangement joins TRBV7-3 to TRBJ1-1, with D uncertain. Germline-derived CDR1 and CDR2 are SGHTA and FQGTGA. V was pared by 0 bases and J by 6 bases, with 8 bases between. The CDR3 consists of 13 residues. The CDR3 sequence is CASSLTVWAEAFF. In DNA form, the CDR3 reads TGTGCCAGCAGCTTAACGGTTTGGGCTGAAGCTTTCTTT.

The rearrangement uses TRBV7-9 and TRBJ1-4; D gene ambiguous. V lost 5 bases and J 7 bases, leaving 23 bases between the germline ends. The germline V gene has CDR1 SEHNR and CDR2 FQNEAQ (reference sequence). The CDR3 contains 17 residues. CDR3 amino acids: CASSPIGSAGYGEKLFF. The CDR3 coding sequence is TGTGCCAGCAGCCCTATCGGGTCTGCGGGGTACGGTGAAAAACTGTTTTTT.

The chain employs TRBV6-6 and TRBJ2-7, with 8 bases aligning to TRBD1. Per the germline V gene, CDR1 is MNHNY and CDR2 is SVGAGI (reference sequence). CDR3 length: 15 amino acids. Losses at the gene ends were 2 bases for V and 0 bases for J; bases not matched to a gene: 3. The CDR3 sequence is CASSYIGTGSYEQYF. DNA for the CDR3: TGTGCCAGCAGTTACATCGGGACAGGCTCCTACGAGCAGTACTTC.

The rearrangement uses TRBV7-9 and TRBJ1-6; weak D call: TRBD1 (5 bases). Trimming left V 5 bases short and J 7 bases short, with 15 bases between. Germline lookup yields CDR1 SEHNR and CDR2 FQNEAQ (reference sequence). The CDR3 consists of 15 residues. The CDR3 loop is CASSRAAGLNSPLHF. CDR3 nucleotide sequence: TGTGCCAGCAGCCGCGCCGCGGGGCTCAATTCACCCCTCCACTTT.

This clone has a handful of counts. The chain has TRBV7-2 and TRBJ2-1; TRBD1 is a possible D gene (5 bases). Germline CDR1 reads SGHTA; CDR2 reads FQGNSA. This CDR3 contains 14 residues. The V gene lost 2 bases and the J gene lost 9 bases, with 14 bases spanning the gap. The CDR3 sequence: CASSLSRPQGEQFF. In DNA, the CDR3 is TGTGCCAGCAGCTTATCGAGACCCCAGGGTGAGCAGTTCTTC. The variable domain in full, completed from reference TRBV7-2 and TRBJ2-1, reads GAGVSQSPSNKVTEKGKDVELRCDPISGHTALYWYRQSLGQGLEFLIYFQGNSAPDKSGLPSDRFSAERTGGSVSTLTIQRTQQEDSAVYLCASSLSRPQGEQFFGPGTRLTVL.